The next 31 T cell receptor beta chains were all read from a single sample in a study of siplizumab effects on memory and regulatory T cells. The data were produced by immunoSEQ multiplex PCR, yet TCRdb's version contains in-frame clones alone and is incomplete. This sample has fewer than 100,000 clones; 95% occur once, and the top ten carry 15% to 20%. Specimen: CD8+ T cells sorted from blood. The origin of the receptors is a human donor in good health.

The chain uses TRBV4-1 and TRBJ1-1, with D unclear. V was clipped by 0 bases and J by 3 bases, with 8 bases between them. This CDR3 is 14 amino acids long. Germline V gives CDR1 MGHRA, CDR2 YSYEKL. The CDR3 spells CASSQDQWDTEAFF. The CDR3 nucleotides are TGCGCCAGCAGCCAAGATCAATGGGACACTGAAGCTTTCTTT.

V is TRBV7-8 and J is TRBJ2-3, with 7 bases aligning to TRBD2. Germline loops: CDR1 SGHVS, CDR2 FQNEAQ. After removal of 5 bases from V and 3 bases from J, the junction contained 11 bases not matched to a gene. The CDR3 covers 16 residues. CDR3 sequence reads: CASSPISGTSTDTQYF. The CDR3 coding sequence is TGTGCCAGCAGCCCCATAAGCGGGACCTCTACAGATACGCAGTATTTT. The variable domain in full, with the rest retrieved from reference TRBV7-8 and TRBJ2-3, is GAGVSQSPRYKVAKRGQDVALRCDPISGHVSLFWYQQALGQGPEFLTYFQNEAQLDKSGLPSDRFFAERPEGSVSTLKIQRTQQEDSAVYLCASSPISGTSTDTQYFGPGTRLTVL.

On this clone itself: The junction differs from germline at one of its ends, possibly a read error. The V gene is TRBV2, the J gene TRBJ2-7, with unresolved D. Germline V gives CDR1 SNHLY, CDR2 FYNNEI. The CDR3 is 14 residues long. The chain's CDR3 is CAGRNPPSSDEQYF. CDR3 in DNA: TGTGCCGGCAGGAACCCCCCCAGTTCCGACGAGCAGTACTTC.

The V call is TRBV2, the J call TRBJ2-2, with a tentative D call TRBD2 (5 bases). The germline V gene has CDR1 SNHLY and CDR2 FYNNEI. The CDR3 sequence is 13 residues long. V lost 4 bases, J lost 6 bases, and 9 bases lay in between. CDR3 protein: CASSGGFSGELFF. CDR3 in DNA: TGTGCCAGCAGTGGAGGGTTCTCCGGGGAGCTGTTTTTT.

The CDR3 DNA reads as TGCGCCAGCAGCTTAGGTCCAAACGAGCAGTACTTC. Translating gives CASSLGPNEQYF. The rearrangement links TRBV5-1 to TRBJ2-7, with D unclear. CDR1 and CDR2 from the germline V gene are SGHRS and YFSETQ. V dropped 2 bases and J dropped 5 bases, with 8 bases sitting between them. The CDR3 is 12 residues long.

The chain employs TRBV2 and TRBJ1-2; 9 positions agree with TRBD1. The germline V gene encodes CDR1 SNHLY and CDR2 FYNNEI. V trimming: 6 bases; J trimming: 4 bases; junction bases outside the gene matches: 12. The CDR3 is made up of 16 amino acids. The CDR3 sequence: CASRGDRAEPPYGYTF. CDR3 nucleotide sequence: TGTGCCAGCAGGGGGGACAGGGCTGAGCCCCCCTATGGCTACACCTTC.

The chain uses TRBV27 and TRBJ2-7; TRBD2 agrees at 10 bases. V lost 0 bases, J lost 0 bases, and 2 bases stayed unmatched. Germline CDR1 MNHEY, CDR2 SMNVEV (reference sequence). This CDR3 is 16 amino acids long. In DNA form, the CDR3 reads TGTGCCAGCAGTTTATCGGGACTAGCGCACTCCTACGAGCAGTACTTC. This sequence encodes CASSLSGLAHSYEQYF.

This clone has just one count. V usage is TRBV28 and J usage is TRBJ2-7; 8 nucleotides agree with TRBD2. Germline loops: CDR1 MDHEN, CDR2 SYDVKM. CDR3 length: 13 residues. The V segment lost 3 bases and the J segment 4 bases; nucleotides outside the gene matches: 2. The DNA of the CDR3 is TGTGCCAGCAGTTTTTCTAGCGGGTACGAGCAGTACTTC. Its protein is CASSFSSGYEQYF. Variable domain in full (rest from reference TRBV28 and TRBJ2-7): DVKVTQSSRYLVKRTGEKVFLECVQDMDHENMFWYRQDPGLGLRLIYFSYDVKMKEKGDIPEGYSVSREKKERFSLILESASTNQTSMYLCASSFSSGYEQYFGPGTRLTVT.

The chain uses TRBV5-1 and TRBJ2-3; D remains ambiguous. The CDR3 has 16 amino acids. Germline V gives CDR1 SGHRS, CDR2 YFSETQ. V was cut by 1 base and J by 2 bases, with 14 bases left in between. The CDR3 region is CASSLFADKYTDTQYF. The CDR3 DNA is TGCGCCAGCAGCTTGTTCGCGGATAAGTACACAGATACGCAGTATTTT.

The chain carries TRBV7-3 and TRBJ2-3, with TRBD2 as a possible D gene (6 bases). Per the germline V gene, CDR1 is SGHTA and CDR2 is FQGTGA. Trimming cost V 3 bases and J 5 bases, with 12 bases left between them. The CDR3 runs to 14 residues. CDR3 sequence (DNA): TGTGCCAGCAGCTTGAGTCCGCGGGGAGATACGCAGTATTTT. This sequence encodes CASSLSPRGDTQYF. Full variable domain (remainder filled in from reference TRBV7-3 and TRBJ2-3): GAGVSQTPSNKVTEKGKYVELRCDPISGHTALYWYRQSLGQGPEFLIYFQGTGAADDSGLPNDRFFAVRPEGSVSTLKIQRTERGDSAVYLCASSLSPRGDTQYFGPGTRLTVL.

The V gene is TRBV19, the J gene TRBJ2-1; 9 nucleotides match TRBD2. The V gene end was trimmed by 5 bases and the J gene end by 3 bases; junction bases not matched to a gene: 5. The CDR3 spans 15 residues. CDR1 is LNHDA, CDR2 SQIVND, per germline (reference sequence). Here the CDR3 DNA reads TGTGCCAGTAGTCAGACTAGCGGACTCTACAATGAGCAGTTCTTC. It yields the protein CASSQTSGLYNEQFF.

The gene calls are TRBV9 and TRBJ1-4, with 12 nucleotides matching TRBD1. CDR3 length: 16 residues. Germline CDR1 is SGDLS and CDR2 is YYNGEE. V shed 4 bases and J 6 bases; nucleotides not matched to a gene: 7. CDR3 protein: CASSSGTGGGDEKLFF. Here the CDR3 DNA reads TGTGCCAGCAGCTCCGGGACAGGGGGCGGAGATGAAAAACTGTTTTTT.

The V gene is TRBV11-1, the J gene TRBJ2-7; 9 nucleotides align to TRBD2. The CDR3 consists of 17 residues. V lost 5 bases and J lost 3; bases outside the gene matches: 14. Germline V gene data show CDR1 as SGHAT and CDR2 as FQDESV (reference sequence). CDR3 sequence (DNA): TGTGCCAGCAGCCCGCCCCCGCGTAGCGGGAGAGGCTACGAGCAGTACTTC. Translation: CASSPPPRSGRGYEQYF.

The rearrangement joins TRBV5-5 to TRBJ2-7; a possible D gene is TRBD2 (5 bases). There are 13 residues in the CDR3. Germline V gene data show CDR1 as SGHKS and CDR2 as YYEKEE (reference sequence). Trimming shortened V by 2 bases and J by 2 bases, and 8 bases separated the two germline ends. The CDR3 region is CASSFPGAYEQYF. In DNA form, the CDR3 reads TGTGCCAGCAGCTTTCCCGGGGCCTACGAGCAGTACTTC.

The chain uses TRBV6-1 and TRBJ2-5; D is possibly TRBD2 (6 bases). Deletions cut 6 bases from V and 5 bases from J, with 19 bases between. The CDR3 is made up of 15 amino acids. The V gene's germline CDR1 is MNHNS and CDR2 SASEGT. CDR3 amino acids: CASRALPGALETQYF. The CDR3 nucleotides read TGTGCCAGCAGGGCATTACCGGGAGCCCTGGAGACCCAGTACTTC.

This sequence joins TRBV19 and TRBJ2-1; D may be TRBD2 (6 bases). The CDR3 length is 19 residues. The germline CDR1 and CDR2 sequences are LNHDA and SQIVND (reference sequence). Trimming left V 0 bases short and J 0 bases short, with 18 bases between. The CDR3 sequence: CASSIEAGWEDHSYNEQFF. The CDR3 nucleotides are TGTGCCAGTAGTATAGAAGCAGGGTGGGAGGATCACTCCTACAATGAGCAGTTCTTC.

The table lists this clone with a count of one. The rearrangement joins TRBV6-5 to TRBJ2-7, with 9 nucleotides matching TRBD2. The CDR3 covers 15 residues. Germline-derived CDR1 and CDR2 are MNHEY and SVGAGI. J gave up 1 base and V 6 bases, and 7 bases lay outside the gene matches. The CDR3 spells CASREGLARSYEQYF. As DNA, the CDR3 is TGTGCCAGCAGGGAGGGACTAGCTCGATCCTACGAGCAGTACTTC.

The chain links TRBV6-1 to TRBJ1-2; D not resolved. Trimming left V 0 bases short and J 2 bases short, with 10 bases between. The CDR3 loop spans 15 amino acids. Germline-derived CDR1 and CDR2 are MNHNS and SASEGT. CDR3 bases: TGTGCCAGCAGTGAAGCGAGGACGGGGAACTATGGCTACACCTTC. Its protein product is CASSEARTGNYGYTF.

The rearrangement links TRBV5-1 to TRBJ2-3; maybe TRBD2 (5 bases). Trimming left V 1 base short and J 0 bases short, with 24 bases between. CDR3 length: 20 residues. Germline assignment: CDR1 SGHRS and CDR2 YFSETQ. The CDR3 region has the DNA TGCGCCAGCAGCTTGTTTCATCAAGGAGGTGCTCCCATCAGCACAGATACGCAGTATTTT. Its protein is CASSLFHQGGAPISTDTQYF. Using reference TRBV5-1 and TRBJ2-3 for the parts outside the CDR3, the full variable domain is KAGVTQTPRYLIKTRGQQVTLSCSPISGHRSVSWYQQTPGQGLQFLFEYFSETQRNKGNFPGRFSGRQFSNSRSEMNVSTLELGDSALYLCASSLFHQGGAPISTDTQYFGPGTRLTVL.

The CDR3 is CASSLGVTGELFF. As DNA, the CDR3 is TGTGCCAGCAGTTTAGGGGTCACCGGGGAGCTGTTTTTT. The chain employs TRBV27 and TRBJ2-2; D gene ambiguous. Trimming removed 2 bases at V and 4 bases at J, with 5 bases between. CDR3 length: 13 amino acids. Germline V gives CDR1 MNHEY, CDR2 SMNVEV (reference sequence).

This clone was observed once. CDR3 nucleotides: TGTGCCAGCAGCTTACAGCTAGCGGGAGGGCCGAATGAGCAGTTCTTC. Translation gives CASSLQLAGGPNEQFF. V gene TRBV13 combines with J gene TRBJ2-1; 12 bases match TRBD2. CDR3 length: 16 amino acids. CDR1 and CDR2 (germline): PRHDT, FYEKMQ (reference sequence). The J segment lost 7 bases and the V segment lost 2 bases, leaving 6 bases of the junction unmatched.

The chain couples TRBV27 to TRBJ1-1, with D unresolved. This CDR3 has 15 residues. V was clipped by 5 bases and J by 1 base, with 14 bases between them. CDR1 is MNHEY, CDR2 SMNVEV, per germline (reference sequence). CDR3 sequence: CASSGEGAPNTEAFF. For the CDR3, the DNA is TGTGCCAGCAGTGGAGAGGGCGCCCCGAACACTGAAGCTTTCTTT.

The chain has TRBV27 and TRBJ2-2; no clear D gene. Germline V CDR1 and CDR2: MNHEY, SMNVEV (reference sequence). This CDR3 has 13 amino acids. The V gene lost 6 bases and the J gene lost 3 bases, with 8 bases spanning the gap. For the CDR3, the DNA is TGTGCCAGCAGCCTCTATGACACCGGGGAGCTGTTTTTT. It is translated as CASSLYDTGELFF.

J is TRBJ2-1 and V is TRBV5-6, with D perhaps matching TRBD1 or TRBD2 (6 bases each). Germline V gene sequence: CDR1 SGHDT, CDR2 YYEEEE. The CDR3 length is 14 residues. Trimming shortened V by 4 bases and J by 8 bases, and 16 bases separated the two germline ends. In nucleotides, the CDR3 is TGTGCCAGCAGCGGCGGGACACCCGGGGATGAGCAGTTCTTC. This sequence encodes CASSGGTPGDEQFF. The entire variable domain, with the rest obtained from reference TRBV5-6 and TRBJ2-1, is as follows: DAGVTQSPTHLIKTRGQQVTLRCSPKSGHDTVSWYQQALGQGPQFIFQYYEEEERQRGNFPDRFSGHQFPNYSSELNVNALLLGDSALYLCASSGGTPGDEQFFGPGTRLTVL.

This sequence joins TRBV6-1 and TRBJ2-2; TRBD1 or TRBD2 may be the D gene (5 bases each). In germline, CDR1 is MNHNS, CDR2 SASEGT. This CDR3 contains 18 residues. With 4 bases removed from V and 9 bases from J, the gap between germline ends came to 27 bases. The CDR3 spells CASSVSVEGTPIKRELFF. CDR3 DNA sequence: TGTGCCAGCAGTGTATCGGTTGAAGGGACCCCTATTAAGCGGGAGCTGTTTTTT.

The chain has TRBV28 and TRBJ2-3; 11 bases are a match to TRBD2. This CDR3 has 17 residues. From germline, CDR1 is MDHEN and CDR2 SYDVKM. V gave up 2 bases and J gave up 1 base; unmatched junction bases: 5. CDR3 coding DNA: TGTGCCAGCAGTTTAGTTCCTAGCGGGAGGCGCACAGATACGCAGTATTTT. It specifies CASSLVPSGRRTDTQYF.

The rearrangement links TRBV19 to TRBJ2-1; D not certain. Germline lookup yields CDR1 LNHDA and CDR2 SQIVND (reference sequence). The CDR3 is 14 residues long. V was trimmed by 6 bases and J by 5 bases, leaving 14 bases between them. The CDR3 nucleotides read TGTGCCAGTAGATCTGAACCCGCGAACAATGAGCAGTTCTTC. It translates to CASRSEPANNEQFF.

The chain joins TRBV7-9 to TRBJ2-7, with 7 bases aligning to TRBD1. V lost 6 bases to trimming and J lost 5 bases; unmatched junction nucleotides: 4. The CDR3 extends over 12 amino acids. Germline V gene data show CDR1 as SEHNR and CDR2 as FQNEAQ (reference sequence). In DNA form, the CDR3 reads TGTGCCAGCAGGACAGGGACGGACGAGCAGTACTTC. Protein sequence: CASRTGTDEQYF.

V and J are TRBV6-5 and TRBJ2-5; 7 nucleotides align to TRBD2. Germline assignment: CDR1 MNHEY and CDR2 SVGAGI. CDR3 length: 13 amino acids. The J segment lost 9 bases and the V segment lost 0 bases, leaving 4 bases of the junction unmatched. The CDR3: CASSYSRGEAQYF. Written as DNA, the CDR3 is TGTGCCAGCAGTTACTCCCGGGGGGAGGCCCAGTACTTC.

This chain connects TRBV11-2 to TRBJ2-7, with 11 bases identical to TRBD2. This CDR3 has 16 amino acids. Looked up from germline, CDR1 is SGHAT and CDR2 is FQNNGV. J was trimmed by 4 bases and V by 1 base; bases with no gene match: 6. The chain's CDR3 is CASSLGTSGSGYEQYF. CDR3 bases: TGTGCCAGCAGCTTAGGTACTAGCGGGAGCGGTTACGAGCAGTACTTC.

This chain joins TRBV6-5 and TRBJ2-7; 8 nucleotides agree with TRBD1. This CDR3 contains 15 residues. The J segment lost 6 bases and the V segment lost 0 bases, leaving 7 bases of the junction unmatched. Looked up from germline, CDR1 is MNHEY and CDR2 is SVGAGI. CDR3 sequence reads: CASSYSSQGAGEQYF. The DNA for the CDR3 is TGTGCCAGCAGTTACTCGAGTCAGGGGGCAGGCGAGCAGTACTTC.